In its sample, the clone carrying this TCR beta chain was seen a few times. This specimen belongs to a study of human T cells and chemical hapten exposure. The overall study: Weekly diphenylcyclopropenone doses were given to patients' scalps across the roughly 25-week study. Cases of alopecia areata, totalis or universalis occurred in a predominantly female patient group. Slight differences in pooled library volume were the main source of varying TCR yields across samples.

V was cut by 5 bases and J by 5 bases, with 18 bases left in between. There are 14 residues in the CDR3. The V gene's germline CDR1 is DFQATT and CDR2 SNEGSKA (reference sequence). TCRdb reanalysed the RACE reads using MiXCR and keeps one entry per CDR3 protein. The sample has 180,000 or so distinct CDR3 sequences; about 31% are singletons. Sample time point: pre-sensitization, week 0. The treatment: therapeutic diphenylcyclopropenone sensitization with weekly scalp DPC. Whole blood, unfractionated, served as the material for total RNA extraction. This receptor was identified in a woman in her 30s with alopecia areata. Some clones in this sample may be carry-over from other donors' samples. The chain is built from TRBV20-1 and TRBJ1-1; possible D gene TRBD1, 6 bases. The sample in question was whole blood, obtained in connection with sensitization to the hapten diphenylcyclopropenone (DPC). CDR3 amino acids: CSAWERGRITEAFF. DNA for the CDR3: TGCAGTGCTTGGGAGAGGGGGAGAATAACTGAAGCTTTCTTT.